Below are 21 T cell receptor beta chains sequenced from a single sample in a study of T cell repertoires in ileal Crohn's disease. Generated by immunoSEQ multiplex PCR, the TCRdb table keeps only in-frame clones and is missing some. The sample shows roughly 4,200 clones, under 80% of them seen only once. Time point noted: inflamed ileum from the surgical specimen. Material for sequencing was ileal tissue. These receptors all stem from an adult with Crohn's disease.

The CDR3 sequence is CASRLNRDRGNTIYF. The CDR3 coding sequence is TGTGCCAGCAGACTCAACCGGGACAGGGGAAACACCATATATTTT. V gene TRBV7-8 combines with J gene TRBJ1-3; TRBD1 matches at 8 bases. Germline values: CDR1 SGHVS, CDR2 FQNEAQ. With V trimmed by 6 bases and J by 4 bases, 8 bases remained unmatched. The CDR3 loop spans 15 amino acids.

The chain employs TRBV7-2 and TRBJ1-2; D not certain. Germline V gives CDR1 SGHTA, CDR2 FQGNSA. CDR3 length: 14 amino acids. Trimming removed 1 base from V and 5 bases from J, with 11 bases in between. The DNA for the CDR3 is TGTGCCAGCAGCTTAGGGGCCTCGGGGTATGGCTACACCTTC. Amino acid sequence: CASSLGASGYGYTF.

This clone was seen only once. The rearrangement uses TRBV2 and TRBJ2-2, with 9 bases fitting TRBD2. Germline loops: CDR1 SNHLY, CDR2 FYNNEI. The V gene end was trimmed by 5 bases and the J gene end by 1 base; junction bases not matched to a gene: 2. The CDR3 sequence is 15 residues long. The CDR3 is CASSLTSGNTGELFF. CDR3 in DNA: TGTGCCAGCAGTCTGACTAGCGGGAACACCGGGGAGCTGTTTTTT.

V usage is TRBV2 and J usage is TRBJ1-3; 7 bases fit TRBD1. V shed 6 bases, J shed 0 bases, and the junction held 5 bases outside the gene matches. Germline V gene data show CDR1 as SNHLY and CDR2 as FYNNEI. The CDR3 is made up of 15 amino acids. CDR3 in amino acids: CASREGQSSGNTIYF. CDR3 nucleotide sequence: TGTGCCAGCAGAGAGGGACAGTCCTCTGGAAACACCATATATTTT.

This rearrangement joins TRBV25-1 to TRBJ2-7, with 9 bases lining up with TRBD1. The CDR3 contains 12 residues. V shed 8 bases and J 4 bases; nucleotides not matched to a gene: 3. Germline CDR1 reads MGHDK; CDR2 reads SYGVNS. Here the CDR3 reads CASSGQGYEQYF. CDR3 nucleotides: TGTGCCAGCTCCGGACAGGGGTACGAGCAGTACTTC.

The chain has TRBV18 and TRBJ1-2; no firm D call. The CDR3 runs 13 residues. The V and J ends lost 5 bases and 4 bases respectively, with 11 bases between them. CDR1 is KGHSH, CDR2 LQKENI, per germline. The CDR3 nucleotides are TGTGCCAGCTCATCCGGGCTACCCTATGGCTACACCTTC. Amino acid sequence: CASSSGLPYGYTF.

Only a few counts were recorded for this clone. The CDR3 nucleotides read TGTGCCAGCAGCGCGGGAGACTCAGGGGCTAGGGGCTACACCTTC. This codes for CASSAGDSGARGYTF. The chain employs TRBV7-2 and TRBJ1-2; D perhaps matches TRBD1 (6 bases). V was shortened by 5 bases and J by 8 bases, with 21 bases between the two germline ends. The CDR3 is made up of 15 amino acids. CDR1 and CDR2 (germline): SGHTA, FQGNSA.

The chain employs TRBV6-1 and TRBJ1-4; no definite D call. The CDR3 runs 14 residues. Germline V gene sequence: CDR1 MNHNS, CDR2 SASEGT. Trimming removed 4 bases from V and 3 bases from J, with 9 bases in between. CDR3 in DNA: TGTGCCAGCAGTGTCTCGACTCCTAATGAAAAACTGTTTTTT. This sequence encodes CASSVSTPNEKLFF.

This chain uses TRBV10-3 with TRBJ1-5; D not certain. CDR3 length equals 15 residues. Germline lookup yields CDR1 ENHRY and CDR2 SYGVKD. V lost 0 bases, J lost 0 bases, and 6 bases lay in between. CDR3 in DNA: TGTGCCATCAGTGAGTCGCGGTATAGCAATCAGCCCCAGCATTTT. Amino acids: CAISESRYSNQPQHF.

The V call is TRBV27, the J call TRBJ1-1; TRBD1 matches 8 bases. V shed 6 bases and J 4 bases; nucleotides not matched to a gene: 10. The germline V gene encodes CDR1 MNHEY and CDR2 SMNVEV (reference sequence). This CDR3 comprises 15 residues. CDR3 region: CASSWGTGGGTEAFF. CDR3 sequence (DNA): TGTGCCAGCAGCTGGGGGACAGGCGGGGGCACTGAAGCTTTCTTT.

The chain links TRBV27 to TRBJ1-2; 7 bases align to TRBD1. This CDR3 is built from 15 residues. Germline lookup yields CDR1 MNHEY and CDR2 SMNVEV (reference sequence). J gave up 4 bases and V 6 bases, and 11 bases lay outside the gene matches. The CDR3 reads CASRAGGGQLYGYTF. DNA of the CDR3: TGTGCCAGCAGGGCCGGGGGGGGACAGCTCTATGGCTACACCTTC.

V and J are TRBV28 and TRBJ2-1; D is possibly TRBD2 (5 bases). The ends were cut back, 5 bases at V and 4 bases at J, with 18 bases in the middle. Germline assignment: CDR1 MDHEN and CDR2 SYDVKM. CDR3 length equals 16 residues. CDR3 nucleotide sequence: TGTGCCAGCAGTCCCCCCTTTCAAGGCGGGTACAATGAGCAGTTCTTC. Translation gives CASSPPFQGGYNEQFF.

This clone showed up just a few times. This chain uses TRBV29-1 with TRBJ1-1, with D perhaps matching TRBD1 (6 bases). Trimming stripped 6 bases from V and 4 bases from J, with 15 bases between. Germline values: CDR1 SQVTM, CDR2 ANQGSEA. The CDR3 sequence is 13 residues long. The CDR3 loop reads CSVIGQSGTEAFF. CDR3 coding DNA: TGCAGCGTGATTGGACAGTCGGGCACTGAAGCTTTCTTT.

The chain uses TRBV19 and TRBJ2-7, with 9 nucleotides matching TRBD2. The V gene's germline CDR1 is LNHDA and CDR2 SQIVND (reference sequence). V lost 6 bases to trimming and J lost 7 bases; unmatched junction nucleotides: 10. CDR3 length equals 14 residues. The CDR3 spells CASRISGGAKEQYF. For the CDR3, the DNA is TGTGCCAGTAGGATTAGCGGGGGTGCCAAGGAGCAGTACTTC.

This clone appeared once. The chain joins TRBV6-1 to TRBJ1-1; TRBD1 aligns across 7 bases. Germline assignment: CDR1 MNHNS and CDR2 SASEGT. The CDR3 is made up of 14 amino acids. J lost 10 bases, V lost 6 bases, and 14 bases had no gene match. CDR3 loop: CASRGDRGNKGAFF. The DNA for the CDR3 is TGTGCCAGCAGGGGGGACAGAGGGAATAAAGGAGCTTTCTTT.

The rearrangement uses TRBV30 and TRBJ2-1; 11 positions agree with TRBD2. Germline-derived CDR1 and CDR2 are GTSNPN and SVGIG (reference sequence). V lost 3 bases, J lost 4 bases, and 2 bases stayed unmatched. The CDR3 loop spans 14 amino acids. The CDR3 is CAWRGLADYNEQFF. The CDR3, as DNA: TGTGCCTGGAGGGGACTAGCGGATTACAATGAGCAGTTCTTC.

The chain links TRBV5-1 to TRBJ1-1; 8 bases are shared with TRBD1. The CDR3 extends over 15 amino acids. The V gene end was trimmed by 3 bases and the J gene end by 0 bases; junction bases not matched to a gene: 4. Germline V gene sequence: CDR1 SGHRS, CDR2 YFSETQ. CDR3 in DNA: TGCGCCAGCAGCTCCCGACAGGGGATGAACACTGAAGCTTTCTTT. It encodes CASSSRQGMNTEAFF. Full variable domain (rest looked up from reference TRBV5-1 and TRBJ1-1): KAGVTQTPRYLIKTRGQQVTLSCSPISGHRSVSWYQQTPGQGLQFLFEYFSETQRNKGNFPGRFSGRQFSNSRSEMNVSTLELGDSALYLCASSSRQGMNTEAFFGQGTRLTVV.

The genes are TRBV10-2 and TRBJ1-5; D unclear. V dropped 2 bases and J dropped 5 bases, with 7 bases sitting between them. The CDR3 has 13 amino acids. Germline CDR1 is WSHSY and CDR2 is SAAADI. As DNA, the CDR3 is TGCGCCAGCAGTGAGAATAGGGATCAGCCCCAGCATTTT. This codes for CASSENRDQPQHF.

The chain carries TRBV4-3 and TRBJ1-1; D not resolved. The V gene lost 5 bases and the J gene lost 4 bases, with 14 bases spanning the gap. This CDR3 spans 14 amino acids. The germline gives CDR1 LGHNA, CDR2 YSLEER. CDR3 loop: CASSSRDWGTEAFF. The DNA for the CDR3 is TGCGCCAGCAGCTCAAGGGATTGGGGCACTGAAGCTTTCTTT.

The chain links TRBV11-1 to TRBJ2-2, with TRBD1 matching 8 bases. The CDR3 has 15 residues. Germline V CDR1 and CDR2: SGHAT, FQDESV (reference sequence). The trim removed 5 bases at V and 3 bases at J, leaving 5 bases unmatched. The CDR3: CASSSRGLDTGELFF. CDR3 nucleotides: TGTGCCAGCAGCAGCAGGGGGCTCGACACCGGGGAGCTGTTTTTT.

The chain has TRBV6-1 and TRBJ1-5; D is possibly TRBD1 (6 bases). The CDR3 has 14 amino acids. Germline V gene data show CDR1 as MNHNS and CDR2 as SASEGT. V lost 1 base, J lost 4 bases, and 8 bases lay in between. The CDR3 protein is CASSEGQANQPQHF. Here the CDR3 DNA reads TGTGCCAGCAGTGAAGGACAGGCTAATCAGCCCCAGCATTTT.